These 15 T cell receptor beta chains came from one sample sequenced in a study of shared clonotypes between healthy human individuals. Using immunoSEQ multiplex PCR, the repertoire was profiled, and TCRdb retains in-frame clones only, with some absent. This sample carries fewer than 2.5 million clones, 80% to 95% of them seen once, and the ten largest clones take about 0.34%. Sequenced: naive CD4+ T cells from PBMCs. Subset defined: CD45RA+ positively selected. The receptors shown here come from a man aged 18 to 30 in good health. Some clones in this sample may be carry-over from other donors' samples.

This clone was detected only a few times. CDR3 region: CASRLGAWTEAFF. The CDR3 DNA sequence: TGTGCCAGCAGACTGGGGGCTTGGACTGAAGCTTTCTTT. The V call is TRBV27, the J call TRBJ1-1; possible D gene TRBD1, 6 bases. There are 13 residues in the CDR3. Germline V lookup: CDR1 MNHEY, CDR2 SMNVEV (reference sequence). V shed 6 bases and J shed 5 bases, with 13 bases lying between them.

The chain carries TRBV7-8 and TRBJ2-2; D gene unclear. The length of the CDR3 is 16 residues. The germline gives CDR1 SGHVS, CDR2 FQNEAQ. Trimming cost V 0 bases and J 2 bases, with 10 bases left between them. CDR3 bases: TGTGCCAGCAGCTTAGCTACTATTATAAACACCGGGGAGCTGTTTTTT. Residues: CASSLATIINTGELFF. Drawing the rest from reference TRBV7-8 and TRBJ2-2, the complete variable domain is GAGVSQSPRYKVAKRGQDVALRCDPISGHVSLFWYQQALGQGPEFLTYFQNEAQLDKSGLPSDRFFAERPEGSVSTLKIQRTQQEDSAVYLCASSLATIINTGELFFGEGSRLTVL.

The rearrangement uses TRBV4-1 and TRBJ2-3; 10 bases fit TRBD2. This CDR3 comprises 16 residues. After removal of 0 bases from V and 3 bases from J, the junction contained 3 bases not matched to a gene. CDR1 is MGHRA, CDR2 YSYEKL, per germline. CDR3 nucleotide sequence: TGCGCCAGCAGCCAAGAACTAGCGGGATCAACAGATACGCAGTATTTT. Its translation: CASSQELAGSTDTQYF.

The chain carries TRBV4-1 and TRBJ1-4, with 12 bases matching TRBD1. The CDR3 extends over 14 amino acids. Germline V gene lookup returns CDR1 MGHRA and CDR2 YSYEKL. V was clipped by 5 bases and J by 8 bases; unmatched bases: 3. The CDR3 sequence is CASSSGTGGEKLFF. The CDR3 region has the DNA TGCGCCAGCAGCTCCGGGACAGGGGGCGAAAAACTGTTTTTT.

CDR3 DNA: TGTGCCAGTACCCCGACCTGGTCTAGCGGGAGGTATACCGATTTTAACTACGAGCAGTACTTC. This encodes CASTPTWSSGRYTDFNYEQYF. The chain is built from TRBV19 and TRBJ2-7, with 11 bases fitting TRBD2. CDR1 is LNHDA, CDR2 SQIVND, per germline (reference sequence). This CDR3 has 21 residues. After removal of 7 bases from V and 3 bases from J, the junction contained 26 bases not matched to a gene.

V usage is TRBV2 and J usage is TRBJ1-5, with 7 bases matching TRBD1. This CDR3 is built from 17 residues. V lost 4 bases to trimming and J lost 3 bases; unmatched junction nucleotides: 12. Per the germline V gene, CDR1 is SNHLY and CDR2 is FYNNEI. The CDR3 DNA reads as TGTGCCAGCAGTGTGGTAGCGAGGGGGCCACACAATCAGCCCCAGCATTTT. Translation gives CASSVVARGPHNQPQHF.

This clone was recorded only once. The CDR3 loop reads CASTPALMVPRLDSGANVLTF. CDR3 in DNA: TGTGCCAGCACCCCCGCACTCATGGTCCCCCGGCTGGACTCTGGGGCCAACGTCCTGACTTTC. The chain has TRBV6-7 and TRBJ2-6; unclear D gene. TRBV6-7 is identified as an open reading frame with a role that is uncertain. CDR3 length: 21 amino acids. The V end lost 7 bases, the J end lost 0 bases, and 28 bases lay between the germline ends.

The chain joins TRBV27 to TRBJ1-1, with 7 nucleotides matching TRBD1. This CDR3 comprises 14 residues. The ends lost 6 bases at V and 11 bases at J; junction bases unmatched: 15. Germline lookup yields CDR1 MNHEY and CDR2 SMNVEV (reference sequence). For the CDR3, the DNA is TGTGCCAGCAGCTTAAATCGGGGACAGCATTCGGCTTTCTTT. Its translation is CASSLNRGQHSAFF.

The CDR3 region is CASSYSSLLGGFGYTF. DNA of the CDR3: TGTGCCAGCAGTTACTCGTCTCTACTAGGGGGTTTTGGCTACACCTTC. The rearrangement uses TRBV6-5 and TRBJ1-2; D may be TRBD1 (6 bases). CDR3 length: 16 amino acids. Between the trimmed V and J ends, which lost 0 bases and 7 bases, there was a span of 18 bases. Germline V lookup: CDR1 MNHEY, CDR2 SVGAGI.

The J gene is TRBJ2-7, the V gene TRBV7-3; TRBD2 is a possible D gene (5 bases). The V end lost 5 bases, the J end lost 6 bases, and 20 bases lay between the germline ends. The CDR3 runs 15 residues. In germline, CDR1 is SGHTA, CDR2 FQGTGA. CDR3 sequence: CASSPRVRGLSEQYF. CDR3 in DNA: TGTGCCAGCAGCCCGAGGGTCCGCGGATTAAGCGAGCAGTACTTC.

The chain is built from TRBV5-4 and TRBJ2-5; D unresolved. This CDR3 is built from 14 residues. V lost 0 bases and J lost 0, with 6 bases in between. Per the germline V gene, CDR1 is SGHNT and CDR2 is YYREEE (reference sequence). The CDR3 coding sequence is TGTGCCAGCAGCTTGGGTTCCTACCAAGAGACCCAGTACTTC. This translates into CASSLGSYQETQYF.

This clone occurred once. The chain has TRBV9 and TRBJ1-2, with D perhaps TRBD1 (6 bases). The CDR3 runs to 17 residues. Germline V gene lookup returns CDR1 SGDLS and CDR2 YYNGEE. Between the trimmed V and J ends, which lost 2 bases and 2 bases, there was a span of 19 bases. Here the CDR3 reads CASSVDAGRQGNYGYTF. The CDR3 nucleotides are TGTGCCAGCAGCGTGGACGCGGGGCGCCAGGGGAACTATGGCTACACCTTC.

The chain employs TRBV7-3 and TRBJ2-7; D perhaps matches TRBD2 (5 bases). This CDR3 spans 16 amino acids. Germline V gives CDR1 SGHTA, CDR2 FQGTGA. Trimming pared 1 base from V and 3 bases from J, leaving 16 bases between. The CDR3 nucleotides read TGTGCCAGCAGCTTAATTTTGCCTAGCTTATACTACGAGCAGTACTTC. Protein: CASSLILPSLYYEQYF.

V usage is TRBV5-6 and J usage is TRBJ2-3; D gene ambiguous. The length of the CDR3 is 12 residues. Trimming left V 3 bases short and J 7 bases short, with 9 bases between. The germline CDR1 and CDR2 sequences are SGHDT and YYEEEE. CDR3: CASSSRGNTQYF. CDR3 in DNA: TGTGCCAGCAGCTCCCGCGGTAATACGCAGTATTTT.

J is TRBJ1-1 and V is TRBV7-8; 9 bases are shared with TRBD1. This CDR3 has 15 residues. After removal of 3 bases from V and 8 bases from J, the junction contained 10 bases not matched to a gene. Germline CDR1 is SGHVS and CDR2 is FQNEAQ. CDR3 residues: CASSFEHRTGEEAFF. The CDR3 DNA sequence: TGTGCCAGCAGCTTCGAACATAGGACAGGGGAAGAAGCTTTCTTT.